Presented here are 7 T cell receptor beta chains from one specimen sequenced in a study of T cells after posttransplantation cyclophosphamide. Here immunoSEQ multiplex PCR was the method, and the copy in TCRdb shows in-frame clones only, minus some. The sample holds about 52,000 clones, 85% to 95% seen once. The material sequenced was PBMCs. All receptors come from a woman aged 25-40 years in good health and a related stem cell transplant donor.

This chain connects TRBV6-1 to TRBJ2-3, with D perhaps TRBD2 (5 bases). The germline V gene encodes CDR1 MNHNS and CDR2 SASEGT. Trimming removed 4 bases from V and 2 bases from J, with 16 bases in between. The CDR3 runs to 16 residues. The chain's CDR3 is CASSAFSEVFTDTQYF. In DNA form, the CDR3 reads TGTGCCAGCAGTGCCTTTTCGGAGGTATTCACAGATACGCAGTATTTT.

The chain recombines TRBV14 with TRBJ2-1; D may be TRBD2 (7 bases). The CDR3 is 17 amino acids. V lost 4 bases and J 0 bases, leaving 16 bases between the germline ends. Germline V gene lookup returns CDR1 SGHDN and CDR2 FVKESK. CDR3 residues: CASSPLGGPRSYNEQFF. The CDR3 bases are TGTGCCAGCAGCCCCCTCGGGGGGCCCCGCTCCTACAATGAGCAGTTCTTC. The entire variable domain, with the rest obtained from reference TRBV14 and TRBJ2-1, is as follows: EAGVTQFPSHSVIEKGQTVTLRCDPISGHDNLYWYRRVMGKEIKFLLHFVKESKQDESGMPNNRFLAERTGGTYSTLKVQPAELEDSGVYFCASSPLGGPRSYNEQFFGPGTRLTVL.

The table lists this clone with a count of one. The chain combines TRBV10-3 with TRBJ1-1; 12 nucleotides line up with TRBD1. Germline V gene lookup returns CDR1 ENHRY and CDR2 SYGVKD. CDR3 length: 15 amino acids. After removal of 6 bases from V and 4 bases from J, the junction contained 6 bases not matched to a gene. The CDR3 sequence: CAISNPGQGATEAFF. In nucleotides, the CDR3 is TGTGCCATCAGCAATCCGGGACAGGGGGCCACTGAAGCTTTCTTT.

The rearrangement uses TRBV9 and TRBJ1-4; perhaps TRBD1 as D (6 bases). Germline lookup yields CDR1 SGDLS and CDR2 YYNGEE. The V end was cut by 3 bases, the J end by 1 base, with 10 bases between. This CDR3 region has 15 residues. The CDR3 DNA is TGTGCCAGCAGCGCCTCACAGGGAACTAATGAAAAACTGTTTTTT. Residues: CASSASQGTNEKLFF.

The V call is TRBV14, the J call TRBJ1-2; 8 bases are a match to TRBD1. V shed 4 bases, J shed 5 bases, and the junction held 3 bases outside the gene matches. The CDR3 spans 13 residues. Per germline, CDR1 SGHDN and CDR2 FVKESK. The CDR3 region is CASSLTGGYGYTF. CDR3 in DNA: TGTGCCAGCAGCCTTACAGGGGGTTATGGCTACACCTTC.

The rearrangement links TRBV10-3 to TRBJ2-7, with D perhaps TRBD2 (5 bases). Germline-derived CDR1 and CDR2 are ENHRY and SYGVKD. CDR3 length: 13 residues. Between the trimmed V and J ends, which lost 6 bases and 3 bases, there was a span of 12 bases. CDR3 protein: CAISLQGSYEQYF. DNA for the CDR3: TGTGCCATCAGCCTCCAAGGGAGCTACGAGCAGTACTTC.

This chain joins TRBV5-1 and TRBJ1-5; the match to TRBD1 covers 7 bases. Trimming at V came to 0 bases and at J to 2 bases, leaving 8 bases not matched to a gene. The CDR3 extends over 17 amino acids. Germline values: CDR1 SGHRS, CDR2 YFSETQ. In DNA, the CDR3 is TGCGCCAGCAGCTTGGCCCCGACAGGGAAGGGCAATCAGCCCCAGCATTTT. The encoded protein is CASSLAPTGKGNQPQHF.